The 10 T cell receptor beta chains below all came from one sample that was sequenced in a study of T cells after posttransplantation cyclophosphamide. Some clones are missing from TCRdb's copy, which holds only in-frame ones; the method was immunoSEQ multiplex PCR. The table includes some 66,000 clones, about 94% detected once. The specimen was PBMCs. The receptors shown here come from a woman aged 30 to 39 in good health and a related stem cell transplant donor.

The CDR3 reads CASSLGQGVYGYTF. CDR3 nucleotide sequence: TGCGCCAGCAGCCTGGGGCAGGGGGTCTATGGCTACACCTTC. The V gene is TRBV5-1, the J gene TRBJ1-2; 7 positions match TRBD1. Germline V gives CDR1 SGHRS, CDR2 YFSETQ. The CDR3 spans 14 residues. V shed 4 bases, J shed 4 bases, and the junction held 7 bases outside the gene matches.

The chain carries TRBV18 and TRBJ2-2; D gene uncertain. From germline, CDR1 is KGHSH and CDR2 LQKENI. Trimming removed 2 bases from V and 5 bases from J, with 12 bases in between. The CDR3 has 15 amino acids. CDR3 protein: CASSPWQVGTGELFF. CDR3 in DNA: TGTGCCAGCTCACCATGGCAAGTAGGGACCGGGGAGCTGTTTTTT.

The rearrangement uses TRBV19 and TRBJ2-3; 9 bases fit TRBD2. Looked up from germline, CDR1 is LNHDA and CDR2 is SQIVND (reference sequence). CDR3 length: 15 amino acids. Germline trimming cut 5 bases from V and 0 bases from J; bases unmatched to any gene: 3. In nucleotides, the CDR3 is TGTGCCAGTAGTTCGCTAGCGGGGAGCACAGATACGCAGTATTTT. Residues: CASSSLAGSTDTQYF. Filled out from reference TRBV19 and TRBJ2-3, the complete variable domain reads DGGITQSPKYLFRKEGQNVTLSCEQNLNHDAMYWYRQDPGQGLRLIYYSQIVNDFQKGDIAEGYSVSREKKESFPLTVTSAQKNPTAFYLCASSSLAGSTDTQYFGPGTRLTVL.

The rearrangement joins TRBV28 to TRBJ1-2; 7 nucleotides line up with TRBD1. The CDR3 runs 15 residues. The junction had 7 bases not matched to a gene; V was cut back by 4 bases and J by 2 bases. Germline-derived CDR1 and CDR2 are MDHEN and SYDVKM. The CDR3 sequence is CASSSGTATNYGYTF. CDR3 in DNA: TGTGCCAGCAGTTCCGGGACAGCAACAAACTATGGCTACACCTTC.

CDR3 sequence: CASSSAPGANYEQYF. Written as DNA, the CDR3 is TGCGCCAGCAGCTCGGCTCCGGGAGCCAATTACGAGCAGTACTTC. The V gene is TRBV5-1, the J gene TRBJ2-7; D possibly corresponds to TRBD2 (6 bases). Between the trimmed V and J ends, which lost 3 bases and 4 bases, there was a span of 17 bases. The germline V gene has CDR1 SGHRS and CDR2 YFSETQ. The CDR3 loop spans 15 amino acids.

The V call is TRBV27, the J call TRBJ1-6, with 11 bases aligning to TRBD1. The CDR3 spans 15 residues. Germline assignment: CDR1 MNHEY and CDR2 SMNVEV (reference sequence). Germline trimming cut 5 bases from V and 6 bases from J; bases unmatched to any gene: 3. The CDR3 loop reads CASSLDRGPNSPLHF. CDR3 DNA sequence: TGTGCCAGCAGTCTGGACAGGGGGCCTAATTCACCCCTCCACTTT.

The rearrangement links TRBV27 to TRBJ2-6; TRBD1 matches at 8 bases. With 2 bases clipped from V and 3 bases from J, the junction kept 6 bases outside the gene matches. Germline-derived CDR1 and CDR2 are MNHEY and SMNVEV (reference sequence). The CDR3 covers 17 residues. CDR3 in amino acids: CASSLRQGSGGANVLTF. CDR3 nucleotide sequence: TGTGCCAGCAGTTTACGACAGGGGTCTGGTGGGGCCAACGTCCTGACTTTC. Based on the CDR3 plus reference TRBV27 and TRBJ2-6, the full variable domain is EAQVTQNPRYLITVTGKKLTVTCSQNMNHEYMSWYRQDPGLGLRQIYYSMNVEVTDKGDVPEGYKVSRKEKRNFPLILESPSPNQTSLYFCASSLRQGSGGANVLTFGAGSRLTVL.

This rearrangement joins TRBV2 to TRBJ1-5; 9 bases are a match to TRBD1. CDR1 and CDR2 (germline): SNHLY, FYNNEI. The CDR3 spans 15 residues. Trimming at V came to 2 bases and at J to 4 bases, leaving 3 bases not matched to a gene. The CDR3: CASSENRGRNQPQHF. The CDR3 nucleotides read TGTGCCAGCAGTGAAAACAGGGGGCGAAATCAGCCCCAGCATTTT.

The rearrangement joins TRBV5-4 to TRBJ1-2; D not resolved. Germline V gives CDR1 SGHNT, CDR2 YYREEE (reference sequence). V was shortened by 0 bases and J by 10 bases, with 10 bases between the two germline ends. The CDR3 has 12 residues. CDR3 loop: CASSLATQDYTF. CDR3 bases: TGTGCCAGCAGCTTGGCCACCCAGGACTACACCTTC.

V is TRBV19 and J is TRBJ2-4, with TRBD1 identical over 7 bases. Germline trimming cut 7 bases from V and 3 bases from J; bases unmatched to any gene: 12. The CDR3 covers 16 residues. CDR1 is LNHDA, CDR2 SQIVND, per germline (reference sequence). The CDR3 DNA is TGTGCCAGTACAGGGTCAGGGGGTTATGGCAAAAACATTCAGTACTTC. Translated: CASTGSGGYGKNIQYF.